Below, 28 T cell receptor beta chains from the same sample are listed, as sequenced in a study of blood T cells in healthy people across ages. Next came a second PCR, run for roughly 6 to 11 cycles, which used a sample-barcoded 5' primer along with a J-beta primer mix. TCRdb independently ran MiXCR on the 5' RACE reads; one entry per CDR3 protein. The profile shows around 2 million distinct CDR3 sequences, about two fifths of them singletons. The material sequenced was blood. All receptors come from a human donor in good health.

V usage is TRBV20-1 and J usage is TRBJ1-1; tentatively, D is TRBD1 (5 bases). V lost 3 bases and J 5 bases, leaving 19 bases between the germline ends. This CDR3 spans 15 amino acids. From germline, CDR1 is DFQATT and CDR2 SNEGSKA (reference sequence). The CDR3 reads CSARAPFGAGTEAFF. The CDR3 nucleotides read TGCAGTGCTAGGGCCCCGTTTGGGGCAGGGACTGAAGCTTTCTTT.

V and J are TRBV12-3 or TRBV12-4 and TRBJ2-5; the match to TRBD2 covers 9 bases. The assigned J gene may be wrong: the sequence end matches TRBJ2-7 better. The CDR3 runs to 16 residues. CDR3 loop: CASSLKAGGYGYEQYF. The CDR3 DNA reads as TGTGCCAGCAGTTTAAAGGCGGGAGGGTACGGGTACGAGCAGTACTTC.

The V call is TRBV13, the J call TRBJ2-2; D call uncertain. Looked up from germline, CDR1 is PRHDT and CDR2 is FYEKMQ (reference sequence). Trimming removed 7 bases from V and 1 base from J, with 16 bases in between. The CDR3 loop spans 16 amino acids. This CDR3 reads CASTPQAHLNTGELFF. In nucleotides, the CDR3 is TGTGCCAGCACCCCTCAGGCACACCTGAACACCGGGGAGCTGTTTTTT.

The CDR3 here is CASSFSAGAYNEQFF. For the CDR3, the DNA is TGTGCCAGCAGTTTTTCCGCGGGGGCATACAATGAGCAGTTCTTC. The V call is TRBV12-3 or TRBV12-4, the J call TRBJ2-1, with a possible D match to TRBD2 (7 bases). The CDR3 spans 15 residues. Trimming removed 3 bases at V and 4 bases at J, with 13 bases between.

This sequence joins TRBV6-5 and TRBJ1-1; D is ambiguous. CDR1 and CDR2 from the germline V gene are MNHEY and SVGAGI. Trimming removed 0 bases from V and 5 bases from J, with 13 bases in between. The CDR3 is 15 amino acids. The CDR3 region has the DNA TGTGCCAGCAGTTACTCTGCGTCACCCGGGACTGAAGCTTTCTTT. Its translation is CASSYSASPGTEAFF.

V usage is TRBV5-6 and J usage is TRBJ2-3, with TRBD1 as a possible D gene (6 bases). The CDR3 runs 15 residues. V gave up 6 bases and J gave up 2 bases, with 16 bases separating them. CDR1 is SGHDT, CDR2 YYEEEE, per germline. In DNA, the CDR3 is TGTGCCAGCACCATTTTGACAGGCCCCACAGATACGCAGTATTTT. Translating gives CASTILTGPTDTQYF.

In DNA form, the CDR3 reads TGCGCCAGCACCCAAGGGGCAGCGACTGAAGCTTTCTTT. Protein product: CASTQGAATEAFF. This chain links TRBV5-1 with TRBJ1-1; possibly TRBD1 for D (5 bases). There are 13 residues in the CDR3. Trimming took 6 bases from V and 5 from J, leaving 14 bases between them. Germline V gene sequence: CDR1 SGHRS, CDR2 YFSETQ.

The J gene is TRBJ2-1, the V gene TRBV29-1, with D perhaps given as TRBD1 or TRBD2 (5 bases each). V lost 0 bases, J lost 6 bases, and 6 bases lay in between. CDR3 length: 12 amino acids. From germline, CDR1 is SQVTM and CDR2 ANQGSEA. The CDR3 is CSVEDGANEQFF. The CDR3 DNA sequence: TGCAGCGTTGAAGACGGGGCCAATGAGCAGTTCTTC.

As to this clonotype: A much larger clone lies one base from this, so it may be a read error. The V and J genes are TRBV20-1 and TRBJ1-5; 8 bases align to TRBD1. Looked up from germline, CDR1 is DFQATT and CDR2 is SNEGSKA (reference sequence). CDR3 size: 16 residues. The CDR3 DNA is TGCAGTGCTAGAGATTCAGGGGGCCATAGCAATCGGCCCCAGCATTTT. Protein sequence: CSARDSGGHSNRPQHF.

As regards this clonotype: The junction shows a germline mismatch at one end, possibly a read error. The chain has TRBV6-2 or TRBV6-3 and TRBJ1-2, with D hard to call. This CDR3 is built from 13 residues. Germline V CDR1 and CDR2: MNHEY, SVGEGT. The CDR3 DNA is TGTGCCAGCAGGACTCGGCCAAGTCATGGCCACACCTTC. It yields the protein CASRTRPSHGHTF.

This chain connects TRBV11-2 to TRBJ2-7; tentative D call: TRBD1 (6 bases). CDR1 and CDR2 (germline): SGHAT, FQNNGV. The length of the CDR3 is 12 residues. The V and J ends lost 4 bases and 5 bases respectively, with 9 bases between them. Here the CDR3 DNA reads TGTGCCAGCAGCTCCGGGACAAACGAGCAGTACTTC. Its translation is CASSSGTNEQYF.

V usage is TRBV5-1 and J usage is TRBJ2-3, with D unclear. Germline V gene sequence: CDR1 SGHRS, CDR2 YFSETQ. The CDR3 has 15 amino acids. V was cut by 0 bases and J by 0 bases, with 8 bases left in between. The chain's CDR3 is CASSLASESTDTQYF. The CDR3 DNA is TGCGCCAGCAGCTTGGCCTCAGAGAGCACAGATACGCAGTATTTT.

The chain is built from TRBV29-1 and TRBJ1-1; D possibly corresponds to TRBD1 (6 bases). CDR1 is SQVTM, CDR2 ANQGSEA, per germline. Trimming left V 7 bases short and J 0 bases short, with 21 bases between. This CDR3 has 16 amino acids. This CDR3 reads CSAILGGGRMNTEAFF. Here the CDR3 DNA reads TGCAGCGCCATCCTAGGGGGGGGCAGAATGAACACTGAAGCTTTCTTT.

The chain links TRBV12-3 or TRBV12-4 to TRBJ2-7; 9 bases match TRBD2. The CDR3 loop spans 14 amino acids. Germline trimming cut 3 bases from V and 6 bases from J; bases unmatched to any gene: 6. CDR3 sequence: CASSFGTSFFEQYF. CDR3 coding DNA: TGTGCCAGCAGTTTTGGGACTAGCTTTTTCGAGCAGTACTTC.

This clonotype was counted only a few times. The chain combines TRBV5-1 with TRBJ1-4; the D gene is possibly TRBD1 (5 bases). Germline CDR1 and CDR2: SGHRS and YFSETQ. This CDR3 contains 14 residues. V was cut by 4 bases and J by 2 bases, with 9 bases left in between. The CDR3 DNA reads as TGCGCCAGCAGCCACGACAGCACTAATGAAAAACTGTTTTTT. Its protein is CASSHDSTNEKLFF.

V gene TRBV6-6 combines with J gene TRBJ1-2; D ambiguous. CDR1 is MNHNY, CDR2 SVGAGI, per germline (reference sequence). CDR3 length: 12 residues. Trimming stripped 6 bases from V and 3 bases from J, with 8 bases between. The CDR3 nucleotides read TGTGCCAGCAGACTGCCAGACTATGGCTACACCTTC. It is translated as CASRLPDYGYTF.

This sequence joins TRBV6-2 or TRBV6-3 and TRBJ2-7; 7 bases fit TRBD1. CDR3 length equals 16 residues. Trimming cost V 2 bases and J 2 bases; bases outside gene matches: 9. CDR1 is MNHEY, CDR2 SVGEGT, per germline. The CDR3 loop reads CASSYGLGDRAYEQYF. The CDR3 DNA reads as TGTGCCAGCAGTTACGGTCTTGGGGACAGAGCCTACGAGCAGTACTTC.

The genes are TRBV20-1 and TRBJ2-2; TRBD1 or TRBD2 may be the D gene (5 bases each). Germline CDR1 DFQATT, CDR2 SNEGSKA (reference sequence). V was clipped by 5 bases and J by 0 bases, with 13 bases between them. The CDR3 is made up of 15 amino acids. The CDR3 DNA reads as TGCAGTGCTTATCCGGGACGGGCGAACACCGGGGAGCTGTTTTTT. Translating gives CSAYPGRANTGELFF.

This clonotype was counted between two and nine times. The J gene is TRBJ2-5, the V gene TRBV25-1; D is undetermined. The V end was cut by 1 base, the J end by 5 bases, with 11 bases between. This CDR3 is 14 amino acids long. In germline, CDR1 is MGHDK, CDR2 SYGVNS. CDR3 sequence: CASSESGNGETQYF. DNA for the CDR3: TGTGCCAGCAGTGAATCTGGAAACGGCGAGACCCAGTACTTC.

In this sample, this clonotype turned up a few times. The chain joins TRBV11-2 to TRBJ2-7; D gene unclear. CDR3 size: 14 residues. The V and J ends lost 1 base and 3 bases respectively, with 10 bases between them. The germline CDR1 and CDR2 sequences are SGHAT and FQNNGV. In nucleotides, the CDR3 is TGTGCCAGCAGCTTAGTGGCTACTGACTACGAGCAGTACTTC. Residues: CASSLVATDYEQYF.

The chain combines TRBV12-3 or TRBV12-4 with TRBJ2-1; D unresolved. The CDR3 spans 14 residues. V was shortened by 5 bases and J by 4 bases, with 12 bases between the two germline ends. This CDR3 reads CASSGIGNYNEQFF. DNA for the CDR3: TGTGCCAGCAGTGGGATAGGAAATTACAATGAGCAGTTCTTC.

The rearrangement links TRBV19 to TRBJ1-1; no definite D call. CDR1 is LNHDA and CDR2 is SQIVND in the germline V gene (reference sequence). The CDR3 loop spans 13 amino acids. V was shortened by 6 bases and J by 4 bases, with 12 bases between the two germline ends. The CDR3 sequence is CASRIRSVTEAFF. Here the CDR3 DNA reads TGTGCCAGTAGGATCAGGTCGGTCACTGAAGCTTTCTTT.

This chain links TRBV10-3 with TRBJ2-1; 8 positions match TRBD1. CDR3 length: 14 amino acids. Germline V CDR1 and CDR2: ENHRY, SYGVKD. J gave up 7 bases and V 10 bases, and 12 bases lay outside the gene matches. The DNA for the CDR3 is TGTGCCACCGAGGGCGGGACAGGTATTAATGAGCAGTTCTTC. It translates to CATEGGTGINEQFF.

This sequence joins TRBV29-1 and TRBJ1-2; the D gene is possibly TRBD1 (5 bases). Per germline, CDR1 SQVTM and CDR2 ANQGSEA. The V end was cut by 7 bases, the J end by 3 bases, with 21 bases between. The CDR3 is 15 residues long. Here the CDR3 reads CSARHGGFSDYGYTF. The DNA for the CDR3 is TGCAGCGCCCGACACGGGGGGTTTTCGGACTATGGCTACACCTTC.

This clonotype was counted between two and nine times. A much larger clone lies a single base off, so this may be a read error. CDR3 region: CASSQFGISSEAYF. Here the CDR3 DNA reads TGTGCCAGCAGCCAATTCGGGATAAGCAGCGAGGCGTACTTC. The rearrangement joins TRBV4-2 to TRBJ2-4; tentative D call: TRBD2 (5 bases). The CDR3 has 14 amino acids. Trimming stripped 2 bases from V and 15 bases from J, with 20 bases between. Germline loops: CDR1 LGHNA, CDR2 YNFKEQ.

Concerning this clonotype itself: Since a much larger clone is just one base distant, this may be a read error. The genes are TRBV4-2 and TRBJ2-5; D is undetermined. The J call may be in error: the DNA end matches TRBJ2-1 better. The germline CDR1 and CDR2 sequences are LGHNA and YNFKEQ. The CDR3 contains 13 residues. The CDR3 coding sequence is TGTGCCAGCAGCCAAGGATACCAAGAGACCCAGTTCTTC. This sequence encodes CASSQGYQETQFF.

This clonotype was recorded a few times. V gene TRBV28 combines with J gene TRBJ2-7; 9 bases align to TRBD1. In germline, CDR1 is MDHEN, CDR2 SYDVKM. The CDR3 spans 15 residues. V was pared by 3 bases and J by 7 bases, with 10 bases of the junction left unmatched. The CDR3 DNA reads TGTGCCAGCAGTTTGTCCGGGACAGGGACGGATGAGCAGTACTTC. Translation: CASSLSGTGTDEQYF. Complete variable domain (other parts from reference TRBV28 and TRBJ2-7): DVKVTQSSRYLVKRTGEKVFLECVQDMDHENMFWYRQDPGLGLRLIYFSYDVKMKEKGDIPEGYSVSREKKERFSLILESASTNQTSMYLCASSLSGTGTDEQYFGPGTRLTVT.

The rearrangement uses TRBV6-1 and TRBJ2-7, with D possibly TRBD2 on 5 matching bases. Looked up from germline, CDR1 is MNHNS and CDR2 is SASEGT. V lost 2 bases, J lost 10 bases, and 18 bases lay in between. The CDR3 runs to 14 residues. CDR3 sequence reads: CASSESGLLRIQYF. In nucleotides, the CDR3 is TGTGCCAGCAGTGAAAGCGGTCTGTTAAGGATTCAGTACTTC.